This T cell receptor beta chain was identified in a study of blood T cell repertoires in COVID-19 (dated by TCRdb to the early 2020s). Regarding the study in general: Recovered participants in ImmuneRACE Cohort 3 were defined by two consecutive negative NP/OP PCR tests, clearance by a healthcare professional, or resolution of symptoms. Collaborator samples came from the United States, Italy and Spain and covered acute and convalescent phases of COVID-19. The prospective study material was composed of cDNA or gDNA derived from T cells, B-cell-depleted T cells, or PBMCs. Deeply sampled blood TCRbeta repertoires from subjects exposed to, actively infected with, or recovered from COVID-19 were included in the dataset. The repertoires were released in a freely available public database meant as a resource for research on the immune response to SARS-CoV-2. The samples were drawn from two sources: the first 160 participants of the ongoing ImmuneRACE study, and approximately 1,300 subjects contributed by 6 global collaborators. Nearly every sample came with metadata listing a de-identified subject ID, COVID-19 status, age in years and sex. Where available, HLA class I and class II types were taken from metadata supplied by the sample provider and were not determined by assay-based typing.

The CDR3 goes from the cysteine to the phenylalanine over 16 residues. Only the CDR3 portion is preserved as DNA: 48 bases, with reading frame beginning at the first base. V lost 2 bases and J lost 1 base; the stretch between them is 14 bases long. As encoded in the germline V gene (reference sequence), CDR1 is LNHNV while CDR2 is YYDKDF. Here is what the overall study found, with its caveats: How much clinical and demographic metadata was included differed by source and by participant, and the metadata was provided uncurated.

The immunoSEQ Assay, a bias-controlled multiplex PCR, was used to amplify TCRbeta CDR3 regions from genomic DNA. As for the authors' bioinformatics: Nucleated cell counts per sample were estimated from amplification of reference gene primers within the assay. Sequence reads were collapsed and filtered to measure the absolute abundance of every unique TCRbeta CDR3 rearrangement. For each sample, productive Simpson clonality was calculated by taking the square root of Simpson's diversity index across productive rearrangements. TCRdb provides this immuneACCESS table in a form limited to in-frame rearrangements. Some clones are lacking; in checked studies, under half of them reflect an unresolved V gene, and why the rest are absent is not known. V, J and clone size derive from that table, while D and trimming were established from the DNA sequence. The sample table shows over 110,000 clones, and nearly 85% are seen once. The ten largest clones capture approximately 4% of the sample.

Participants in the prospective study were aged about 18 to 95 years, lived in some 24 United States geographic areas, and enrolled through a virtual design. In the prospective study, cohorts were assigned on the basis of participant-reported clinical history obtained from a screening survey and a study questionnaire. In the prospective study, whole blood, serum and a nasopharyngeal or oropharyngeal swab were collected from each participant by mobile phlebotomists. Prospective study participants could optionally give additional blood draws and questionnaires over an approximately 2-month period. Before DNA extraction, prospective study blood samples were shipped either frozen or at room temperature. As for this clone: No antigen is known for it. Base-call qualities are not available, and no considerably larger clone is one nucleotide away.

This TCR was sampled from a man aged 45 to 65 in a cohort exposed to, infected with or recovered from COVID-19 (not recorded which). The sequence joins TRBV15 to TRBJ1-1; the D gene is perhaps TRBD1, from 5 matching bases. Material for sequencing was PBMCs or T cells enriched from blood (not recorded which). The CDR3 is CATSRLSTGPNTEAFF. In nucleotides, the sequence is TGTGCCACCAGCAGACTTTCAACAGGCCCGAACACTGAAGCTTTCTTT.